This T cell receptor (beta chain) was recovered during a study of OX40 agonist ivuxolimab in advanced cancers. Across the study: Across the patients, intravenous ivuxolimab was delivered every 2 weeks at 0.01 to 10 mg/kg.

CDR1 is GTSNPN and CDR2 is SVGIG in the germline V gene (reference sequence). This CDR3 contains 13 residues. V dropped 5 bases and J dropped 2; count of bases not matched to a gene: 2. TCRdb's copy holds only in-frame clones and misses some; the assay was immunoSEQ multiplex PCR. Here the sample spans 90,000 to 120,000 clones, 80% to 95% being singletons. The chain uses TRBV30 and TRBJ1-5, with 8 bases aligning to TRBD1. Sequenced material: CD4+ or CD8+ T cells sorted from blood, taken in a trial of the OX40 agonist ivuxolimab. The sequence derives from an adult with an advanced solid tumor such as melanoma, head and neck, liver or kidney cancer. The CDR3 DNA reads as TGTGCCTGGGGACAGGGTGGCAATCAGCCCCAGCATTTT. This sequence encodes CAWGQGGNQPQHF.